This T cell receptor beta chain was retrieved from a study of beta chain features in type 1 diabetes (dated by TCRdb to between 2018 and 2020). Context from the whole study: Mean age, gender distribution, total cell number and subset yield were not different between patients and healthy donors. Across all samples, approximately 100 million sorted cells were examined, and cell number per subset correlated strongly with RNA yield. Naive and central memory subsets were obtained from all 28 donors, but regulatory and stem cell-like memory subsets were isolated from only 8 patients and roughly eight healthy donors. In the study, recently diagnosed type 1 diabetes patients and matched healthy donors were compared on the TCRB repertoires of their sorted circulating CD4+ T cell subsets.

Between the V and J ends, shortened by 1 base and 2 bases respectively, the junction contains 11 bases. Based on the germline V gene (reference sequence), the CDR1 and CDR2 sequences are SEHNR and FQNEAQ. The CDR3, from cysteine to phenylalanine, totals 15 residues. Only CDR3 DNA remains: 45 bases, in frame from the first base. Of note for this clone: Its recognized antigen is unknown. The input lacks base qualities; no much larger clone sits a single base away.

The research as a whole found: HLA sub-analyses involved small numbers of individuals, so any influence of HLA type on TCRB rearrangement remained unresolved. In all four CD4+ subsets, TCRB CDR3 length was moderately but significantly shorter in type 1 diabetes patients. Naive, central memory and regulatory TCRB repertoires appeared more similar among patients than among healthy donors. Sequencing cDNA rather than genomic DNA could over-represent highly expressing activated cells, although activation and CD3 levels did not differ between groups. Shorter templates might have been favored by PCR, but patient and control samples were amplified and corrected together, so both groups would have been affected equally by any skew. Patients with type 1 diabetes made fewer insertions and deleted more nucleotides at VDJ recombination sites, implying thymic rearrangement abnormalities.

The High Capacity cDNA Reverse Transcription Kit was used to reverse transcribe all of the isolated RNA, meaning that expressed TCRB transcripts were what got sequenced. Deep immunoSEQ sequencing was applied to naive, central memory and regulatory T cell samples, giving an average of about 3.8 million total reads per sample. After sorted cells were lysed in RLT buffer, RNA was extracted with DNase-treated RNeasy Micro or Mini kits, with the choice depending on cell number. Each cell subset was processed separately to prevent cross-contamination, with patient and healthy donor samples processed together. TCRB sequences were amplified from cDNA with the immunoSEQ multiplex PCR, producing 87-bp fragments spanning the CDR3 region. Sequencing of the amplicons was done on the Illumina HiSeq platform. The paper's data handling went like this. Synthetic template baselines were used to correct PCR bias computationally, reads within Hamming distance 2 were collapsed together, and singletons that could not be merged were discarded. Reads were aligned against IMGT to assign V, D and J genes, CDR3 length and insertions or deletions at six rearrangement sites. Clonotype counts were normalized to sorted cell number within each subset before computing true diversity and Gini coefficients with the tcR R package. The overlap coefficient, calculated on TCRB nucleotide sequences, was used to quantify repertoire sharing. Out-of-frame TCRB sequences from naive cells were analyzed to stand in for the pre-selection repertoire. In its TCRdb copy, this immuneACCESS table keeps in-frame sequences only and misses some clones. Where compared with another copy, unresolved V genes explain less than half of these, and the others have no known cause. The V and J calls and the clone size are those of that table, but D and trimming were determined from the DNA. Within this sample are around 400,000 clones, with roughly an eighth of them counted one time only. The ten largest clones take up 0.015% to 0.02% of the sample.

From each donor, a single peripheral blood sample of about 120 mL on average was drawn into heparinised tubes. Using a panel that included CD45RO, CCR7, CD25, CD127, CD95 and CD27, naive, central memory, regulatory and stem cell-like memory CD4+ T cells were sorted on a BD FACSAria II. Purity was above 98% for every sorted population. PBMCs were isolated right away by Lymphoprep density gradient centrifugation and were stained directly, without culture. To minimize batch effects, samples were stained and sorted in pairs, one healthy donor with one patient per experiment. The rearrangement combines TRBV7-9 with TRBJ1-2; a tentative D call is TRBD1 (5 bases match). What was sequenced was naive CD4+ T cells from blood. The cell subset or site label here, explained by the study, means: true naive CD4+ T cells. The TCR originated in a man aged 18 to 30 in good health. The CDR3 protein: CASSLGQGINYGYTF. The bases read TGTGCCAGCAGCTTAGGTCAGGGTATAAACTATGGCTACACCTTC.